These 26 T cell receptor beta chains originate from one sample sequenced in a study of T cell repertoires in cytomegalovirus infection. No antigen has been identified for these receptors. TCRdb re-derived calls from the reads in MiXCR, one entry per CDR3 protein. Among about 500,000 distinct CDR3 sequences listed, roughly a third were seen once. This material consisted of cultured PBMCs, taken from culture after CMV antigen stimulation. The source of these receptors is a human donor in good health (CMV status not recorded). Some clones in this sample may be carry-over from other donors' samples.

This clonotype was observed a handful of times. The chain has TRBV7-9 and TRBJ2-3; D is possibly TRBD2 (5 bases). Trimming took off 7 bases at V and 2 bases at J, with 10 bases between the two ends. The CDR3 length is 13 residues. Per germline, CDR1 SEHNR and CDR2 FQNEAQ (reference sequence). As DNA, the CDR3 is TGTGCCAGCACGGAGCGGAACACAGATACGCAGTATTTT. It yields the protein CASTERNTDTQYF. Filled out from reference TRBV7-9 and TRBJ2-3, the complete variable domain reads DTGVSQNPRHKITKRGQNVTFRCDPISEHNRLYWYRQTLGQGPEFLTYFQNEAQLEKSRLLSDRFSAERPKGSFSTLEIQRTEQGDSAMYLCASTERNTDTQYFGPGTRLTVL.

The CDR3 DNA is TGTGCCAGCAGTCGGGACAGGTCTATCCAAGAGACCCAGTACTTC. Protein: CASSRDRSIQETQYF. This rearrangement joins TRBV14 to TRBJ2-5, with 8 positions matching TRBD1. V lost 6 bases, J lost 1 base, and 7 bases stayed unmatched. CDR3 length: 15 residues. The germline CDR1 and CDR2 sequences are SGHDN and FVKESK.

The chain is built from TRBV5-1 and TRBJ2-5; a possible D gene is TRBD1 (6 bases). This CDR3 has 16 residues. Germline loops: CDR1 SGHRS, CDR2 YFSETQ. Trimming left V 4 bases short and J 2 bases short, with 18 bases between. CDR3 DNA sequence: TGCGCCAGCAGCGTATTCACTTTCGGACAGCAAGAGACCCAGTACTTC. Residues: CASSVFTFGQQETQYF.

The V gene is TRBV20-1, the J gene TRBJ1-4; D is undetermined. The CDR3 extends over 11 amino acids. With 6 bases removed from V and 7 bases from J, the gap between germline ends came to 9 bases. Germline CDR1 reads DFQATT; CDR2 reads SNEGSKA (reference sequence). CDR3: CSAKRGEKLFF. DNA for the CDR3: TGCAGTGCCAAAAGAGGTGAAAAACTGTTTTTT.

The J gene is TRBJ2-1, the V gene TRBV7-9, with a tentative D call TRBD2 (6 bases). This CDR3 is built from 13 residues. Germline CDR1 and CDR2: SEHNR and FQNEAQ (reference sequence). Trimming removed 1 base from V and 10 bases from J, with 11 bases in between. The CDR3 DNA reads as TGTGCCAGCAGCTTAGATGAACGGGGGGAGCAGTTCTTC. It translates to CASSLDERGEQFF. Supplemented by reference TRBV7-9 and TRBJ2-1, the full variable domain reads DTGVSQNPRHKITKRGQNVTFRCDPISEHNRLYWYRQTLGQGPEFLTYFQNEAQLEKSRLLSDRFSAERPKGSFSTLEIQRTEQGDSAMYLCASSLDERGEQFFGPGTRLTVL.

V is TRBV25-1 and J is TRBJ2-6; no firm D call. The V end lost 6 bases, the J end lost 2 bases, and 11 bases lay between the germline ends. CDR1 is MGHDK, CDR2 SYGVNS, per germline. There are 15 residues in the CDR3. CDR3 nucleotides: TGTGCCAGCAGAGGTCTCGGTGCTGGGGCCAACGTCCTGACTTTC. It specifies CASRGLGAGANVLTF.

This clonotype turned up a few times. The V and J genes are TRBV10-3 and TRBJ2-7; D remains unclear. This CDR3 spans 13 amino acids. The germline gives CDR1 ENHRY, CDR2 SYGVKD. V lost 6 bases and J 1 base, leaving 10 bases between the germline ends. The CDR3 sequence is CAIRPFLSYEQYV. The CDR3 nucleotides are TGTGCCATCAGACCTTTCTTATCCTACGAGCAGTACGTC.

V usage is TRBV7-2 and J usage is TRBJ1-2, with D possibly being TRBD1 (5 bases). Trimming stripped 1 base from V and 1 base from J, with 7 bases between. Germline V gives CDR1 SGHTA, CDR2 FQGNSA. The CDR3 length is 14 residues. CDR3: CASSLEDINYGYTF. In DNA form, the CDR3 reads TGTGCCAGCAGCTTAGAGGACATTAACTATGGCTACACCTTC. The full variable domain, rest sourced from reference TRBV7-2 and TRBJ1-2, is GAGVSQSPSNKVTEKGKDVELRCDPISGHTALYWYRQSLGQGLEFLIYFQGNSAPDKSGLPSDRFSAERTGGSVSTLTIQRTQQEDSAVYLCASSLEDINYGYTFGSGTRLTVV.

This clonotype has a count of ten or more. The rearrangement joins TRBV7-2 to TRBJ2-3; unclear D gene. The V gene's germline CDR1 is SGHTA and CDR2 FQGNSA. With 5 bases removed from V and 2 bases from J, the gap between germline ends came to 23 bases. The CDR3 length is 18 residues. The DNA for the CDR3 is TGTGCCAGCAGCCGATATACCGGGCCACCCACCTTCACAGATACGCAGTATTTT. Amino acid sequence: CASSRYTGPPTFTDTQYF.

The rearrangement links TRBV7-9 to TRBJ2-3; weak D call: TRBD2 (6 bases). This CDR3 is built from 15 residues. Germline-derived CDR1 and CDR2 are SEHNR and FQNEAQ (reference sequence). V gave up 0 bases and J gave up 6 bases, with 13 bases separating them. In nucleotides, the CDR3 is TGTGCCAGCAGCTTAGCGCCGGCTAGCGCTGATACGCAGTATTTT. Its translation: CASSLAPASADTQYF.

The table lists this clonotype with a few counts. The chain employs TRBV12-3 or TRBV12-4 and TRBJ2-1; 9 nucleotides match TRBD2. There are 17 residues in the CDR3. V shed 6 bases and J 8 bases; nucleotides not matched to a gene: 17. The CDR3 reads CASRSPRGGRASDEQFF. Here the CDR3 DNA reads TGTGCCAGCAGGTCCCCGCGGGGCGGGAGGGCCAGCGATGAGCAGTTCTTC.

CDR3 sequence: CASSPSDRGYGYTF. The CDR3 DNA follows: TGTGCCAGCAGTCCAAGTGACAGGGGCTATGGCTACACCTTC. The chain has TRBV28 and TRBJ1-2; 8 nucleotides align to TRBD1. Germline trimming cut 5 bases from V and 4 bases from J; bases unmatched to any gene: 6. The CDR3 sequence is 14 residues long. The germline V gene has CDR1 MDHEN and CDR2 SYDVKM.

The chain uses TRBV7-4 and TRBJ2-7, with D uncertain. Per the germline V gene, CDR1 is SGHVT and CDR2 is SQSDAQ. CDR3 length equals 13 residues. The germline V and J ends were trimmed by 5 bases and 2 bases, with 10 bases remaining between them. In DNA, the CDR3 is TGTGCCAGCAGCGTCGACGGAACCTACGAGCAGTACTTC. Protein sequence: CASSVDGTYEQYF. Full variable domain (remainder filled in from reference TRBV7-4 and TRBJ2-7): GAGVSQSPRYKVAKRGRDVALRCDSISGHVTLYWYRQTLGQGSEVLTYSQSDAQRDKSGRPSGRFSAERPERSVSTLKIQRTEQGDSAVYLCASSVDGTYEQYFGPGTRLTVT.

The chain recombines TRBV27 with TRBJ1-4; possibly TRBD1 for D (6 bases). Trimming shortened V by 4 bases and J by 3 bases, and 15 bases separated the two germline ends. This CDR3 is 16 amino acids long. Looked up from germline, CDR1 is MNHEY and CDR2 is SMNVEV (reference sequence). The CDR3: CASSWSWGAANEKLFF. CDR3 DNA sequence: TGTGCCAGCAGTTGGTCTTGGGGGGCAGCTAATGAAAAACTGTTTTTT. Full variable domain (rest looked up from reference TRBV27 and TRBJ1-4): EAQVTQNPRYLITVTGKKLTVTCSQNMNHEYMSWYRQDPGLGLRQIYYSMNVEVTDKGDVPEGYKVSRKEKRNFPLILESPSPNQTSLYFCASSWSWGAANEKLFFGSGTQLSVL.

This clonotype was observed at least ten times. The chain links TRBV7-2 to TRBJ2-3; 9 bases line up with TRBD2. The CDR3 totals 16 residues. In germline, CDR1 is SGHTA, CDR2 FQGNSA. V trimming: 4 bases; J trimming: 3 bases; junction bases outside the gene matches: 8. CDR3 region: CASSSARGGGTDTQYF. The DNA for the CDR3 is TGTGCCAGCAGCTCAGCGCGGGGGGGAGGTACAGATACGCAGTATTTT.

This clonotype was seen a few times. This chain connects TRBV4-1 to TRBJ1-5, with D possibly matching TRBD1 (6 bases). The CDR3 loop spans 13 amino acids. Trimming stripped 5 bases from V and 7 bases from J, with 12 bases between. CDR1 is MGHRA, CDR2 YSYEKL, per germline. The CDR3 loop is CASSVGGEQPQHF. CDR3 nucleotides: TGCGCCAGCAGCGTGGGGGGCGAACAGCCCCAGCATTTT.

A single count supports this clonotype. The chain uses TRBV12-5 and TRBJ2-5; D possibly matches TRBD1 or TRBD2 (5 bases each). The CDR3 has 14 amino acids. Germline assignment: CDR1 LGHNT and CDR2 FRNRAP. Trimming took 3 bases from V and 5 from J, leaving 13 bases between them. The CDR3 nucleotides read TGTGCTAGTGGTTTTAACCGGGGCACGGAGACCCAGTACTTC. This translates into CASGFNRGTETQYF. Looking up the rest from reference TRBV12-5 and TRBJ2-5 gives the full variable domain: DARVTQTPRHKVTEMGQEVTMRCQPILGHNTVFWYRQTMMQGLELLAYFRNRAPLDDSGMPKDRFSAEMPDATLATLKIQPSEPRDSAVYFCASGFNRGTETQYFGPGTRLLVL.

The gene calls are TRBV4-1 and TRBJ1-2; D uncertain. The CDR3 totals 14 residues. V lost 0 bases, J lost 0 bases, and 5 bases lay in between. Germline-derived CDR1 and CDR2 are MGHRA and YSYEKL. CDR3 coding DNA: TGCGCCAGCAGCCAAGACGGAGCTAACTATGGCTACACCTTC. Its translation is CASSQDGANYGYTF.

The J gene is TRBJ2-3, the V gene TRBV7-2; D not resolved. The V gene lost 1 base and the J gene lost 6 bases, with 5 bases spanning the gap. Germline CDR1 and CDR2: SGHTA and FQGNSA. The CDR3 runs 12 residues. CDR3 in DNA: TGTGCCAGCAGCTTAGTCTTTGATACGCAGTATTTT. This encodes CASSLVFDTQYF.

The chain carries TRBV20-1 and TRBJ2-1, with D possibly being TRBD2 (6 bases). The V gene's germline CDR1 is DFQATT and CDR2 SNEGSKA (reference sequence). Trimming shortened V by 0 bases and J by 2 bases, and 14 bases separated the two germline ends. The CDR3 sequence is 16 residues long. The DNA of the CDR3 is TGCAGTGCTAGAGATTGGCGAGCTAGCGCCTACAATGAGCAGTTCTTC. This gives the protein CSARDWRASAYNEQFF.

This chain joins TRBV19 and TRBJ1-5; D is uncertain. This CDR3 has 14 residues. Trimming left V 4 bases short and J 0 bases short, with 7 bases between. Per germline, CDR1 LNHDA and CDR2 SQIVND (reference sequence). In DNA form, the CDR3 reads TGTGCCAGTAGTACCACACCTAGCAATCAGCCCCAGCATTTT. It is translated as CASSTTPSNQPQHF.

This clonotype has ten or more counts. The chain combines TRBV7-8 with TRBJ1-1; a weak D match, TRBD1 (6 bases). V shed 7 bases and J shed 2 bases, with 17 bases lying between them. Germline V gene lookup returns CDR1 SGHVS and CDR2 FQNEAQ. The CDR3 covers 15 residues. CDR3 residues: CASTPAAGANTEAFF. CDR3 coding DNA: TGTGCCAGCACCCCAGCTGCGGGGGCTAACACTGAAGCTTTCTTT.

The table lists this clonotype with many counts. The rearrangement links TRBV7-2 to TRBJ1-5; 7 bases are a match to TRBD1. With V trimmed by 5 bases and J by 6 bases, 10 bases remained unmatched. The germline V gene encodes CDR1 SGHTA and CDR2 FQGNSA. The CDR3 runs 15 residues. CDR3 loop: CASSQRPGGVQPQHF. CDR3 nucleotides: TGTGCCAGCAGCCAAAGGCCAGGGGGGGTTCAGCCCCAGCATTTT.

This clonotype occurred a few times. The chain couples TRBV20-1 to TRBJ2-4, with D unresolved. The CDR3 runs to 13 residues. Trimming left V 0 bases short and J 7 bases short, with 10 bases between. CDR1 DFQATT and CDR2 SNEGSKA come from the germline V gene (reference sequence). The CDR3 spells CSARDLRWNIQYF. The CDR3 bases are TGCAGTGCTAGAGATTTAAGGTGGAACATTCAGTACTTC.

This clonotype has at least ten counts. The chain carries TRBV7-2 and TRBJ1-5, with D uncertain. The germline CDR1 and CDR2 sequences are SGHTA and FQGNSA. V lost 4 bases and J 2 bases, leaving 15 bases between the germline ends. The CDR3 consists of 16 residues. CDR3 nucleotides: TGTGCCAGCAGCTCTAATTGGGGTAGGGGCAATCAGCCCCAGCATTTT. Translation gives CASSSNWGRGNQPQHF.

The chain combines TRBV29-1 with TRBJ2-7; 9 nucleotides align to TRBD2. CDR3 size: 14 residues. Looked up from germline, CDR1 is SQVTM and CDR2 is ANQGSEA. With V trimmed by 6 bases and J by 0 bases, 6 bases remained unmatched. The CDR3 nucleotides read TGCAGCGTAAGACTAGCGGCCATCTCCTACGAGCAGTACTTC. It translates to CSVRLAAISYEQYF.